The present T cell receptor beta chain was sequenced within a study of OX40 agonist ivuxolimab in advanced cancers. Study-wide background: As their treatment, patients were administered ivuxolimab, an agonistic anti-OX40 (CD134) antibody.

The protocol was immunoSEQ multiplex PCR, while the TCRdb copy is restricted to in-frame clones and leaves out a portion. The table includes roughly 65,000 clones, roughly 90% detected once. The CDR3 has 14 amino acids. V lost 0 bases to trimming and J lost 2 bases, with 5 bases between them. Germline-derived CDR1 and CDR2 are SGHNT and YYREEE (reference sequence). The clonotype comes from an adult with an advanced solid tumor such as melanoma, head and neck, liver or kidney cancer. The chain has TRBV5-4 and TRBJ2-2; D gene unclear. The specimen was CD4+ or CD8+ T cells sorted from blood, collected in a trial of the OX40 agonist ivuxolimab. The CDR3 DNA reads TGTGCCAGCAGCTTGGCTCCAAACACCGGGGAGCTGTTTTTT. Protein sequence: CASSLAPNTGELFF.